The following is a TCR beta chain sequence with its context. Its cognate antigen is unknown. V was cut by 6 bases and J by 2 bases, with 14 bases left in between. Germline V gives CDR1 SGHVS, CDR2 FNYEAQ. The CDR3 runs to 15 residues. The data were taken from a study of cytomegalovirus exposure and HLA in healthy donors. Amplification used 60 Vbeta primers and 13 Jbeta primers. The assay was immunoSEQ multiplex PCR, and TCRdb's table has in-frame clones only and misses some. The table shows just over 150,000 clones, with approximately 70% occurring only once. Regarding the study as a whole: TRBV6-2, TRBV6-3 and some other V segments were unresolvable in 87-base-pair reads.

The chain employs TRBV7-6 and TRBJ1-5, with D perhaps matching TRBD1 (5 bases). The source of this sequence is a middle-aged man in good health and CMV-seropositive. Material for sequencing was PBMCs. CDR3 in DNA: TGTGCCAGCAGTCGGGGGGGGTCGGGCAATCAGCCCCAGCATTTT. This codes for CASSRGGSGNQPQHF.